The clone carrying this TCR beta chain has more than one count but fewer than ten. Its antigen is unidentified. J gave up 4 bases and V 4 bases, and 2 bases lay outside the gene matches. Germline CDR1 SGHRS, CDR2 YFSETQ. The CDR3 has 13 residues. Unique molecular identifiers were added to individual cDNA molecules. MiXCR, run by TCRdb on the 5' RACE reads, gives a single entry per CDR3 protein. Of about 31,000 distinct CDR3 sequences listed, 5% to 6.5% were seen once; the top ten hold about a fifth. This sample stems from a study of early T cells in non-severe SARS-CoV-2 infection. Study details: With bulk RNA from unsorted whole blood as input, sequencing yielded unpaired chains.

General study findings and limits: Matching results from VDJdb favored anti-spike CD8 responses, leaving private and CD4 specificities undetected.

Sequences were obtained from whole blood. The chain joins TRBV5-1 to TRBJ2-1; TRBD1 matches at 7 bases. The TCR comes from an adult who was a healthcare worker with PCR-confirmed SARS-CoV-2 infection or an uninfected control (not recorded which). DNA of the CDR3: TGCGCCAGCAGCCCGGACAGGTACAATGAGCAGTTCTTC. It codes for CASSPDRYNEQFF.